The sequence of this T cell receptor beta chain was determined in a study of blood T cell repertoires in COVID-19. Overall study: COVID-19 samples, acute and convalescent, were from the United States, Italy and Spain. The cDNA or gDNA used as material had been derived from T cells, B-cell-depleted T cells, or PBMCs.

The authors' processing: Reference gene primer amplification gave nucleated cell count estimates. This table comes from immunoSEQ multiplex PCR, and its TCRdb copy is limited to in-frame clones, with some not included. Clonal size and the V and J genes are those of that table, whereas D and trimming came from the DNA. The data hold tens of thousands of clones, with around 90% observed a single time. The CDR3 consists of 15 residues. Trimming took 1 base from V and 3 from J, leaving 12 bases between them. The germline V gene encodes CDR1 SEHNR and CDR2 FQNEAQ (reference sequence). The J gene is TRBJ1-2, the V gene TRBV7-9; D may be TRBD1 (5 bases). This clonotype originated in a woman aged 80 or older with active COVID-19. Sample: peripheral blood. The CDR3 DNA reads TGTGCCAGCAGCTTAGTTCGGGGAGGGGACTATGGCTACACCTTC. It yields the protein CASSLVRGGDYGYTF.